Below are 32 T cell receptor beta chains sequenced from a single sample in a study of identical twins. TCRdb itself ran the 5' RACE reads through MiXCR, one entry per CDR3 protein. This sample yields 600,000 to 800,000 distinct CDR3 sequences, of which around 21% are seen a single time; about 4.5% belongs to the top ten. This sample also belongs to another study, concerning T cells expressing NK-cell markers.

What was sequenced was PBMCs. The receptors here all came from a woman aged 18-30 years in good health.

Turning to this clonotype: Germline is not matched at one junction end, which may reflect a read error. The rearrangement joins TRBV20-1 to TRBJ2-2; no clear D. Germline V gene sequence: CDR1 DFQATT, CDR2 SNEGSKA (reference sequence). The CDR3 spans 12 residues. The DNA for the CDR3 is TGCAGTGCGAGAGAAGTTGGGGGGGAGCTGTTTTTT. Amino acid sequence: CSAREVGGELFF.

This clonotype was recorded at least ten times. This chain joins TRBV20-1 and TRBJ2-3; 9 nucleotides line up with TRBD2. The CDR3 is 16 residues long. Germline CDR1 and CDR2: DFQATT and SNEGSKA (reference sequence). V shed 3 bases, J shed 0 bases, and the junction held 7 bases outside the gene matches. The CDR3 sequence: CSASAPLAGSTDTQYF. The CDR3 nucleotides read TGCAGTGCTAGTGCCCCCCTAGCGGGAAGCACAGATACGCAGTATTTT.

The table lists this clonotype with many counts. This chain links TRBV20-1 with TRBJ2-1, with D possibly being TRBD1 (6 bases). This CDR3 contains 12 residues. V was cut by 1 base and J by 9 bases, with 10 bases left in between. Germline loops: CDR1 DFQATT, CDR2 SNEGSKA (reference sequence). The CDR3 loop reads CSARAGEGEQFF. The CDR3 coding sequence is TGCAGTGCTAGAGCAGGGGAAGGTGAGCAGTTCTTC.

The genes are TRBV18 and TRBJ2-7; D unresolved. V was pared by 6 bases and J by 0 bases, with 18 bases between. Germline V gene lookup returns CDR1 KGHSH and CDR2 LQKENI. This CDR3 region has 16 residues. The CDR3: CASSLSQLDHSYEQYF. CDR3 DNA: TGTGCCAGCTCGCTGAGTCAGCTCGATCACTCCTACGAGCAGTACTTC.

This clonotype was seen a few times. This chain uses TRBV20-1 with TRBJ1-6; 8 bases map to TRBD1. This CDR3 contains 15 residues. CDR1 and CDR2 (germline): DFQATT, SNEGSKA (reference sequence). Unmatched junction bases numbered 10, after V lost 3 bases and J lost 9 bases. The CDR3 spells CSARDPGRGPSPLHF. Here the CDR3 DNA reads TGCAGTGCTAGGGATCCGGGCAGGGGGCCTTCACCCCTCCACTTT.

This clonotype was counted ten times or more. The chain has TRBV9 and TRBJ2-2, with D uncertain. Germline V lookup: CDR1 SGDLS, CDR2 YYNGEE. Trimming took off 1 base at V and 5 bases at J, with 15 bases between the two ends. The CDR3 totals 16 residues. The CDR3 DNA is TGTGCCAGCAGCGTACAGGCAGGCATCGTGACCGGGGAGCTGTTTTTT. Protein: CASSVQAGIVTGELFF.

Only a few counts were recorded for this clonotype. CDR3 region: CASSPRTGAVTEAFF. The CDR3 DNA reads as TGTGCCAGCAGCCCTAGGACAGGGGCGGTCACTGAAGCTTTCTTT. The rearrangement links TRBV9 to TRBJ1-1; 9 nucleotides agree with TRBD1. The CDR3 is 15 amino acids. V was pared by 4 bases and J by 4 bases, with 8 bases of the junction left unmatched. Germline assignment: CDR1 SGDLS and CDR2 YYNGEE.

V and J are TRBV2 and TRBJ2-4; D ambiguous. Trimming stripped 3 bases from V and 3 bases from J, with 9 bases between. The CDR3 length is 14 residues. CDR1 SNHLY and CDR2 FYNNEI come from the germline V gene. The CDR3 DNA is TGTGCCAGCAGTGAGGGAAGGGTCAAAAACATTCAGTACTTC. Translated, it gives CASSEGRVKNIQYF.

The genes are TRBV9 and TRBJ2-1; 8 bases match TRBD2. The V segment lost 3 bases and the J segment 4 bases; nucleotides outside the gene matches: 6. CDR3 size: 15 residues. Germline V gene data show CDR1 as SGDLS and CDR2 as YYNGEE. CDR3 bases: TGTGCCAGCAGCGCGGTGGGACTAGTTTACAATGAGCAGTTCTTC. This gives the protein CASSAVGLVYNEQFF.

This chain links TRBV5-1 with TRBJ2-2, with a possible D match to TRBD1 (5 bases). Trimming shortened V by 6 bases and J by 0 bases, and 12 bases separated the two germline ends. Germline lookup yields CDR1 SGHRS and CDR2 YFSETQ. The CDR3 totals 15 residues. The CDR3 is CASNAGQTNTGELFF. CDR3 nucleotide sequence: TGCGCCAGCAATGCAGGGCAAACGAACACCGGGGAGCTGTTTTTT.

CDR3 DNA: TGTGCCAGCAGCCTATGGGGCTTCGAGACCACCGGGGAGCTGTTTTTT. Its translation: CASSLWGFETTGELFF. This chain connects TRBV9 to TRBJ2-2, with D perhaps TRBD1 (5 bases). Between the trimmed V and J ends, which lost 4 bases and 4 bases, there was a span of 17 bases. The germline gives CDR1 SGDLS, CDR2 YYNGEE. The CDR3 is 16 amino acids.

The chain joins TRBV4-1 to TRBJ2-1, with 9 nucleotides matching TRBD2. The CDR3 runs to 15 residues. Germline CDR1 is MGHRA and CDR2 is YSYEKL. Trimming took 2 bases from V and 5 from J; bases not matched to a gene: 4. This chain's CDR3 is CASSQHRGGDNEQFF. Written as DNA, the CDR3 is TGCGCCAGCAGCCAACATCGCGGGGGGGACAATGAGCAGTTCTTC.

This clonotype was counted many times. The rearrangement joins TRBV20-1 to TRBJ2-5, with TRBD2 identical over 8 bases. The CDR3 loop spans 12 amino acids. The ends lost 7 bases at V and 5 bases at J; junction bases unmatched: 6. Germline loops: CDR1 DFQATT, CDR2 SNEGSKA (reference sequence). The CDR3 reads CSVSGEMETQYF. The DNA for the CDR3 is TGCAGTGTTAGCGGGGAGATGGAGACCCAGTACTTC.

The chain uses TRBV2 and TRBJ2-3; TRBD2 agrees at 7 bases. The CDR3 spans 19 residues. Germline V gene data show CDR1 as SNHLY and CDR2 as FYNNEI. The ends lost 11 bases at V and 1 base at J; junction bases unmatched: 24. The CDR3 is CAFSSPTDRAGAGTDTQYF. The CDR3 DNA reads as TGTGCCTTCAGCTCTCCGACTGACCGGGCGGGAGCTGGCACAGATACGCAGTATTTT.

Of note for this clonotype: The junction departs from germline at one end; a sequencing error may be responsible. The chain carries TRBV5-1 and TRBJ2-1; D tentatively reads TRBD1 or TRBD2 (6 bases each). This CDR3 comprises 14 residues. The germline V gene has CDR1 SGHRS and CDR2 YFSETQ. CDR3 sequence reads: CASSLAGGYYEQFF. The CDR3 DNA sequence: TGCGCCAGCAGCTTGGCCGGGGGCTACTATGAGCAGTTCTTC.

This clonotype has ten or more counts. The chain links TRBV29-1 to TRBJ2-1, with D uncertain. CDR3 length equals 13 residues. Trimming shortened V by 3 bases and J by 6 bases, and 12 bases separated the two germline ends. Per the germline V gene, CDR1 is SQVTM and CDR2 is ANQGSEA. CDR3 sequence reads: CSVEQQISNEQFF. In DNA, the CDR3 is TGCAGCGTTGAGCAGCAAATCAGCAATGAGCAGTTCTTC.

The table lists this clonotype with a few counts. The chain couples TRBV5-1 to TRBJ2-3, with 10 bases aligning to TRBD1. V lost 5 bases and J lost 3; bases outside the gene matches: 6. Germline assignment: CDR1 SGHRS and CDR2 YFSETQ. This CDR3 spans 15 amino acids. CDR3 residues: CASRRQGARTDTQYF. CDR3 bases: TGCGCCAGCAGACGACAGGGGGCGAGGACAGATACGCAGTATTTT.

As for this clonotype: A junction end diverges from the germline sequence, so it may reflect a read error. This chain connects TRBV30 to TRBJ2-3, with 10 bases matching TRBD2. Germline assignment: CDR1 GTSNPN and CDR2 SVGIG (reference sequence). The CDR3 extends over 13 amino acids. The CDR3 reads CAWSVLSSGSPHF. For the CDR3, the DNA is TGTGCCTGGAGTGTACTTTCTAGCGGGAGTCCGCATTTT.

This clonotype was found a few times. The CDR3 reads CASSLRRGVYEQYF. The CDR3 bases are TGTGCCAGCAGCCTAAGAAGAGGGGTCTACGAGCAGTACTTC. The chain joins TRBV27 to TRBJ2-7; D may correspond to TRBD1 or TRBD2 (5 bases each). Germline-derived CDR1 and CDR2 are MNHEY and SMNVEV (reference sequence). Trimming removed 6 bases from V and 3 bases from J, with 15 bases in between. The CDR3 loop spans 14 amino acids.

As concerns this clonotype: A read error may be the cause here, since a much bigger clone is one base away. The chain combines TRBV7-9 with TRBJ1-1, with D uncertain. With 1 base removed from V and 6 bases from J, the gap between germline ends came to 6 bases. Looked up from germline, CDR1 is SEHNR and CDR2 is FQNEAQ (reference sequence). This CDR3 is built from 12 residues. CDR3 amino acids: CASSLEPAEAFF. The CDR3 DNA sequence: TGTGCCAGCAGCTTAGAACCCGCTGAAGCTTTCTTT. Filled out from reference TRBV7-9 and TRBJ1-1, the complete variable domain reads DTGVSQNPRHKITKRGQNVTFRCDPISEHNRLYWYRQTLGQGPEFLTYFQNEAQLEKSRLLSDRFSAERPKGSFSTLEIQRTEQGDSAMYLCASSLEPAEAFFGQGTRLTVV.

V usage is TRBV6-5 and J usage is TRBJ2-1; TRBD1 is a possible D gene (6 bases). Trimming stripped 2 bases from V and 0 bases from J, with 11 bases between. Germline CDR1 is MNHEY and CDR2 is SVGAGI. The CDR3 spans 16 residues. The CDR3 spells CASSYDRGSSYNEQFF. The CDR3, as DNA: TGTGCCAGCAGTTACGATAGGGGGAGCTCCTACAATGAGCAGTTCTTC.

The chain employs TRBV27 and TRBJ2-4; a weak D match, TRBD1 (6 bases). Between the trimmed V and J ends, which lost 6 bases and 2 bases, there was a span of 11 bases. The CDR3 contains 14 residues. Germline CDR1 is MNHEY and CDR2 is SMNVEV (reference sequence). The CDR3 reads CASSPGASKNIQYF. DNA for the CDR3: TGTGCCAGCAGCCCAGGGGCCTCCAAAAACATTCAGTACTTC.

The genes are TRBV9 and TRBJ1-1; 9 nucleotides line up with TRBD1. The CDR3 consists of 14 residues. The V gene's germline CDR1 is SGDLS and CDR2 YYNGEE. V lost 2 bases to trimming and J lost 6 bases; unmatched junction nucleotides: 5. CDR3 residues: CASSVTGGDSEAFF. For the CDR3, the DNA is TGTGCCAGCAGCGTGACAGGGGGTGACTCTGAAGCTTTCTTT.

This clonotype has at least ten counts. The genes are TRBV7-2 and TRBJ2-1; D unresolved. V lost 5 bases to trimming and J lost 7 bases, with 15 bases between them. The CDR3 loop spans 14 amino acids. Looked up from germline, CDR1 is SGHTA and CDR2 is FQGNSA. The chain's CDR3 is CASSPTRDLNEQFF. The CDR3 DNA reads TGTGCCAGCAGCCCAACGCGTGACCTAAATGAGCAGTTCTTC.

This chain connects TRBV6-5 to TRBJ1-2; D unresolved. V was clipped by 0 bases and J by 7 bases, with 9 bases between them. The CDR3 is made up of 13 amino acids. Germline V gives CDR1 MNHEY, CDR2 SVGAGI. CDR3: CASSYSISRGYTF. Here the CDR3 DNA reads TGTGCCAGCAGTTACTCAATTTCTCGTGGCTACACCTTC.

This clonotype was picked up a small number of times. This chain connects TRBV15 to TRBJ2-2; D remains unclear. CDR1 and CDR2 from the germline V gene are LNHNV and YYDKDF (reference sequence). V was cut by 3 bases and J by 10 bases, with 9 bases left in between. CDR3 length: 12 amino acids. As DNA, the CDR3 is TGTGCCACCAGCAGGGATCCGCTGGAGCTGTTTTTT. Amino acids: CATSRDPLELFF.

The V and J genes are TRBV11-2 and TRBJ1-2, with a tentative D call TRBD1 (5 bases). Deletions cut 2 bases from V and 3 bases from J, with 13 bases between. Germline V gene sequence: CDR1 SGHAT, CDR2 FQNNGV. The CDR3 covers 15 residues. The CDR3: CASSLMAGSDYGYTF. CDR3 sequence (DNA): TGTGCCAGCAGCTTAATGGCAGGGAGCGACTATGGCTACACCTTC.

This clonotype showed up just a few times. The chain combines TRBV29-1 with TRBJ2-2; the D gene is possibly TRBD1 (5 bases). Germline assignment: CDR1 SQVTM and CDR2 ANQGSEA. This CDR3 spans 13 amino acids. Trimming took off 7 bases at V and 2 bases at J, with 11 bases between the two ends. The CDR3 nucleotides are TGCAGCGGCTGGGGCGCCAACACCGGGGAGCTGTTTTTT. It yields the protein CSGWGANTGELFF.

V and J are TRBV7-2 and TRBJ2-3, with 9 bases matching TRBD2. Losses at the gene ends were 5 bases for V and 6 bases for J; bases not matched to a gene: 9. The CDR3 is 15 residues long. In germline, CDR1 is SGHTA, CDR2 FQGNSA. Here the CDR3 reads CASSRIAGASDTQYF. The CDR3 DNA is TGTGCCAGCAGCAGAATAGCGGGAGCTTCCGATACGCAGTATTTT.

The rearrangement uses TRBV10-3 and TRBJ2-3, with 9 bases matching TRBD2. From germline, CDR1 is ENHRY and CDR2 SYGVKD. There are 17 residues in the CDR3. The V and J ends lost 3 bases and 7 bases, in that order; junction bases with no gene match: 14. The CDR3 nucleotides are TGTGCCATCAGTGAATCCTCAAGCGGGAGGAAATTAAATACGCAGTATTTT. Its translation is CAISESSSGRKLNTQYF.

V usage is TRBV7-9 and J usage is TRBJ2-7; D tentatively fits TRBD1 or TRBD2 (5 bases each). CDR3 length: 15 amino acids. Trimming cost V 5 bases and J 2 bases, with 16 bases left between them. Germline V CDR1 and CDR2: SEHNR, FQNEAQ (reference sequence). The CDR3 protein is CASSHQGRGAYEQYF. The CDR3 DNA follows: TGTGCCAGCAGCCACCAAGGCCGAGGGGCCTACGAGCAGTACTTC.

This clonotype was seen repeatedly, ten times or more. The chain employs TRBV5-1 and TRBJ2-1; no firm D call. Germline V lookup: CDR1 SGHRS, CDR2 YFSETQ. V was clipped by 0 bases and J by 8 bases, with 9 bases between them. This CDR3 contains 13 residues. The CDR3 region is CASSLVVNHEQFF. The CDR3 nucleotides are TGCGCCAGCAGCTTGGTCGTGAACCATGAGCAGTTCTTC.